This TCR beta chain was sequenced during a study of CD8+CD57+ T cells in acquired aplastic anemia. About the research overall: Average DNA yield from sorted CD4+ and CD8+ cells was around 3 ug.

The template for TCR beta VDJ and CDR3 sequence profiling was genomic DNA. MiXCR, run by TCRdb on the reads, gives a single entry per CDR3 protein. The sample yields hundreds of thousands of distinct CDR3 sequences, roughly 34% seen once. Germline V lookup: CDR1 MRHNA, CDR2 SNTAGT. The CDR3 is made up of 17 amino acids. V was clipped by 2 bases and J by 3 bases; unmatched bases: 10. Sequencing involved patients with CD8+CD57+ cell expansion previously shown by flow cytometry. The sample comprised sorted CD4+, CD8+, or CD8+CD57+ T cells (not recorded which) from PBMCs. The V and J genes are TRBV6-4 and TRBJ2-1, with TRBD2 matching 7 bases. This receptor was obtained from a human donor with aplastic anemia. The CDR3 sequence: CASSDTSLAESYNEQFF. CDR3 DNA: TGTGCCAGCAGTGACACTTCGCTAGCGGAAAGCTACAATGAGCAGTTCTTC.